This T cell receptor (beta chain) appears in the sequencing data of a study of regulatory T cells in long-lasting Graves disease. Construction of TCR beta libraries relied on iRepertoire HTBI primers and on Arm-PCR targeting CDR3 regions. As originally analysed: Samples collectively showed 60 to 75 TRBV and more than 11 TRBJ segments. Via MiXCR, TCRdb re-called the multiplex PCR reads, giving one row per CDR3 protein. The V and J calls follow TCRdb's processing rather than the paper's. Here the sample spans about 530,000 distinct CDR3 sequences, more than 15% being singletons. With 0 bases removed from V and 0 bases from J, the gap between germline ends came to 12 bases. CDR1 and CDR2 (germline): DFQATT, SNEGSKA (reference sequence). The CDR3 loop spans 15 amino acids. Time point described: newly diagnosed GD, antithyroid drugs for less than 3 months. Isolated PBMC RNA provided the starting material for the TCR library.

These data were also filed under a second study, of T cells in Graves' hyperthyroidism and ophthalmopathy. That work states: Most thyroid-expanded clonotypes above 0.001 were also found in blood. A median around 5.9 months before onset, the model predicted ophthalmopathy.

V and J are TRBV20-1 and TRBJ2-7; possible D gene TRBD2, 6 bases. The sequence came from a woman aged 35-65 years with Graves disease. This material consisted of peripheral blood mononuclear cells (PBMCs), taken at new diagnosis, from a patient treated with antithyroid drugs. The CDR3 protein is CSARDISGDSYEQYF. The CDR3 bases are TGCAGTGCTAGAGATATTTCGGGAGACTCCTACGAGCAGTACTTC.